These 14 T cell receptor beta chains were sequenced from one sample in a study of long-term antiretroviral therapy in people with HIV. Sequencing used immunoSEQ v3.0 at survey level. The data were produced by immunoSEQ multiplex PCR, yet TCRdb's version contains in-frame clones alone and is incomplete. Counted here are nearly 25,000 clones, 70% to 85% occurring once; the ten biggest clones make up roughly 2.4%. Specimen: unsorted PBMCs, collected 3 years after starting antiretroviral therapy. These receptors were collected from a man aged 50-60 years with HIV.

This chain uses TRBV5-1 with TRBJ2-1; no definite D call. Trimming cost V 4 bases and J 1 base, with 15 bases left between them. The germline CDR1 and CDR2 sequences are SGHRS and YFSETQ. There are 16 residues in the CDR3. CDR3 in DNA: TGCGCCAGCAGCCTCCCGAACGCGCTATCCTACAATGAGCAGTTCTTC. Protein: CASSLPNALSYNEQFF.

This chain joins TRBV7-9 and TRBJ1-6; D unresolved. The CDR3 is 14 amino acids. Germline CDR1 reads SEHNR; CDR2 reads FQNEAQ (reference sequence). Between the trimmed V and J ends, which lost 2 bases and 5 bases, there was a span of 7 bases. Here the CDR3 DNA reads TGTGCCAGCAGCTTAAATTCCGATAATTCACCCCTCCACTTT. Protein sequence: CASSLNSDNSPLHF. Using reference TRBV7-9 and TRBJ1-6 for the parts outside the CDR3, the full variable domain is DTGVSQNPRHKITKRGQNVTFRCDPISEHNRLYWYRQTLGQGPEFLTYFQNEAQLEKSRLLSDRFSAERPKGSFSTLEIQRTEQGDSAMYLCASSLNSDNSPLHFGNGTRLTVT.

This chain joins TRBV6-1 and TRBJ1-1, with D unclear. Germline-derived CDR1 and CDR2 are MNHNS and SASEGT. With 2 bases removed from V and 1 base from J, the gap between germline ends came to 8 bases. This CDR3 contains 14 residues. CDR3 residues: CASSELVGNTEAFF. CDR3 coding DNA: TGTGCCAGCAGTGAACTGGTAGGGAACACTGAAGCTTTCTTT.

The V call is TRBV28, the J call TRBJ1-3; D remains ambiguous. The CDR3 covers 14 residues. Looked up from germline, CDR1 is MDHEN and CDR2 is SYDVKM. V gave up 5 bases and J gave up 3 bases, with 11 bases separating them. CDR3 region: CASSRFADGNTIYF. In DNA, the CDR3 is TGTGCCAGCAGTCGGTTCGCGGATGGAAACACCATATATTTT.

This CDR3 reads CASSTQDSGNTIYF. In DNA, the CDR3 is TGTGCCAGCAGCACTCAGGACTCTGGAAACACCATATATTTT. The rearrangement uses TRBV7-2 and TRBJ1-3; D unresolved. The CDR3 has 14 amino acids. V was clipped by 5 bases and J by 0 bases, with 8 bases between them. Germline V CDR1 and CDR2: SGHTA, FQGNSA.

V usage is TRBV5-6 and J usage is TRBJ1-1, with D perhaps TRBD1 (5 bases). V was shortened by 0 bases and J by 11 bases, with 23 bases between the two germline ends. Germline V gives CDR1 SGHDT, CDR2 YYEEEE. The length of the CDR3 is 16 residues. The DNA of the CDR3 is TGTGCCAGCAGCTTGGGGTGGGGAGGGGCCGGGCGCAAGGCTTTCTTT. It specifies CASSLGWGGAGRKAFF.

This clone was counted between two and nine times. The rearrangement links TRBV5-5 to TRBJ1-1; D gene ambiguous. The CDR3 is made up of 16 amino acids. Germline lookup yields CDR1 SGHKS and CDR2 YYEKEE (reference sequence). V lost 4 bases, J lost 0 bases, and 16 bases lay in between. CDR3 protein: CASSLRPIQLNTEAFF. CDR3 DNA: TGTGCCAGCAGCCTCCGCCCGATCCAACTGAACACTGAAGCTTTCTTT.

Only one count was recorded for this clone. The rearrangement links TRBV27 to TRBJ2-7, with TRBD1 identical over 10 bases. Germline V lookup: CDR1 MNHEY, CDR2 SMNVEV (reference sequence). The CDR3 is made up of 17 amino acids. The V and J ends lost 2 bases and 2 bases, in that order; junction bases with no gene match: 9. CDR3 in amino acids: CASSLAGAGTGAYEQYF. The CDR3 DNA sequence: TGTGCCAGCAGTTTAGCTGGGGCCGGGACAGGGGCCTACGAGCAGTACTTC.

V usage is TRBV18 and J usage is TRBJ2-2; D not certain. There are 12 residues in the CDR3. Trimming pared 4 bases from V and 1 base from J, leaving 1 base between. The germline gives CDR1 KGHSH, CDR2 LQKENI. The CDR3 nucleotides read TGTGCCAGCTCACTGAACACCGGGGAGCTGTTTTTT. Its protein is CASSLNTGELFF. Full variable domain (rest looked up from reference TRBV18 and TRBJ2-2): NAGVMQNPRHLVRRRGQEARLRCSPMKGHSHVYWYRQLPEEGLKFMVYLQKENIIDESGMPKERFSAEFPKEGPSILRIQQVVRGDSAAYFCASSLNTGELFFGEGSRLTVL.

This chain connects TRBV19 to TRBJ2-1; 8 bases align to TRBD2. Trimming removed 5 bases from V and 5 bases from J; junction bases left unmatched: 8. Germline loops: CDR1 LNHDA, CDR2 SQIVND (reference sequence). CDR3 length: 15 amino acids. The CDR3 spells CASSQLAGLDNEQFF. The DNA for the CDR3 is TGTGCCAGTAGTCAGTTAGCGGGGTTAGACAATGAGCAGTTCTTC.

The chain links TRBV10-3 to TRBJ2-1, with 8 bases identical to TRBD2. The ends lost 0 bases at V and 4 bases at J; junction bases unmatched: 11. Looked up from germline, CDR1 is ENHRY and CDR2 is SYGVKD. The CDR3 sequence is 18 residues long. DNA of the CDR3: TGTGCCATCAGTGAGTCCCCAGGAGTAGCGGGGTTTTACAATGAGCAGTTCTTC. This sequence encodes CAISESPGVAGFYNEQFF.

The chain is built from TRBV28 and TRBJ1-1; no firm D call. The ends were cut back, 0 bases at V and 2 bases at J, with 7 bases in the middle. Germline CDR1 and CDR2: MDHEN and SYDVKM. This CDR3 has 14 residues. CDR3 sequence: CASSLWESNTEAFF. The CDR3 nucleotides are TGTGCCAGCAGTTTATGGGAAAGCAACACTGAAGCTTTCTTT.

The rearrangement uses TRBV28 and TRBJ2-7; D is undetermined. The CDR3 has 12 amino acids. V was pared by 5 bases and J by 0 bases, with 5 bases between. CDR1 is MDHEN and CDR2 is SYDVKM in the germline V gene. CDR3 in amino acids: CASSRTSYEQYF. CDR3 DNA sequence: TGTGCCAGCAGTCGGACCTCCTACGAGCAGTACTTC.

A word on this clone: Germline is not matched at one junction end, which may reflect a read error. V and J are TRBV25-1 and TRBJ2-5; 8 bases are shared with TRBD1. CDR1 is MGHDK, CDR2 SYGVNS, per germline. CDR3 length: 15 amino acids. The CDR3 is CASSPIEGTGEPQYF. In DNA, the CDR3 is TGTGCCAGCAGTCCCATAGAGGGGACAGGAGAGCCCCAGTACTTC.